This TCR beta chain was found in a study of T cell responses to AZD1222 COVID-19 vaccine. Sequencing was performed with immunoSEQ multiplex PCR; in TCRdb, only in-frame clones are kept and a portion is missing. The data contain more than 140,000 clones, approximately 89% of them singletons. This CDR3 contains 15 residues. Germline CDR1 reads LGHNT; CDR2 reads FRNRAP. V lost 0 bases and J 0 bases, leaving 9 bases between the germline ends. This receptor was taken from an adult in good health. This chain connects TRBV12-5 to TRBJ2-7; D unresolved. The sequenced sample was peripheral blood, obtained on day 0 of MenACWY control vaccination. CDR3 protein: CASGLVPASSYEQYF. The CDR3 coding sequence is TGTGCTAGTGGTTTGGTACCGGCCTCCTCCTACGAGCAGTACTTC. The variable domain in full, with the rest retrieved from reference TRBV12-5 and TRBJ2-7, is DARVTQTPRHKVTEMGQEVTMRCQPILGHNTVFWYRQTMMQGLELLAYFRNRAPLDDSGMPKDRFSAEMPDATLATLKIQPSEPRDSAVYFCASGLVPASSYEQYFGPGTRLTVT.